This is a list of T cell receptor beta chains from one sample in a study of blood T cells in healthy people across ages. TCRdb reprocessed the 5' RACE reads via MiXCR and lists one record per CDR3 protein. The sample includes some 850,000 distinct CDR3 sequences, 20% to 30% of them seen just once. The sample also formed part of further work on T cells of mothers and their children.

Input material: blood. The receptors derive from a boy aged 10-17 years in good health. The conserved cysteine and the conserved F or W are not part of the CDR3 here. A D gene is named only where the DNA matches it firmly.

V gene	J gene	D gene	CDR3 protein
TRBV14	.	.	ASSQAGVDEQF
TRBV20-1	TRBJ1-5	.	GIAGVYDQPQH
TRBV6-1	TRBJ1-5	.	ASSGLGDQPQH
TRBV12-3/TRBV12-4	TRBJ2-2	.	ASSFPGVGELF
TRBV24-1	TRBJ2-1	.	ATSDSRRYNEQF
TRBV9	TRBJ2-6	.	ASSGAGSGANVLT
TRBV29-1	TRBJ1-1	.	SVEMWNTEAF
TRBV4-1	TRBJ2-4	.	ASSQVGAKNIQY
TRBV15	TRBJ2-3	.	ATSRDRGAADTQY
TRBV29-1	TRBJ2-6	TRBD1	SVFLTGVSSGANVLT
TRBV6-4	TRBJ2-3	TRBD2	ASGASGIDTQY
TRBV5-6	TRBJ2-5	.	ASSLGRGYETQY
TRBV6-6	TRBJ2-5	.	ASAGYGETQY
TRBV6-5	TRBJ1-4	.	ASSWGRDSGEKLF
TRBV7-7	TRBJ2-3	.	ASSLFPLDMSGTDTQY
TRBV27	TRBJ2-4	.	ASRTEKGMAKNIQY
TRBV20-1	TRBJ2-7	TRBD2	SAAGTSGFSSYEQY
TRBV3-1	TRBJ2-5	.	ASSQDFRPLGETQY
TRBV24-1	TRBJ1-5	.	ATSDKYQPQH
TRBV20-1	TRBJ2-3	TRBD1	SGTVYTDTQY
TRBV18	TRBJ2-7	.	ASSPQHEQY
TRBV27	TRBJ2-7	TRBD1	ASSLVSGQRTYEQY
TRBV28	.	TRBD2	AAGGASGNPYEQY
TRBV6-1	TRBJ2-6	.	ASSGGGYSGANVLT
TRBV3-1	TRBJ1-4	.	ASSQDFANEKLF
TRBV2	TRBJ2-1	.	ASSPDRTSYNEQF
TRBV7-6	TRBJ1-5	.	ASSQVGGNQPQH
TRBV15	TRBJ2-4	.	ATSGESGFLAKNIQY
TRBV21-1	.	.	ASTPPDSAFSYEQY
TRBV5-1	.	TRBD2	ASSSTLRGSTYEQY
TRBV28	.	TRBD2	ASTRGGEQF
TRBV6-5	TRBJ1-2	.	AGSRDKEYGYT
TRBV12-3/TRBV12-4	TRBJ2-5	TRBD1	ASSSGTGSSETQY
TRBV20-1	TRBJ2-1	.	SARQAYNEQF
TRBV29-1	TRBJ1-2	.	SAVSGRGENGYT
TRBV11-2	TRBJ2-5	TRBD1	ASSLGRQGGKETQY
TRBV5-1	TRBJ2-2	.	ASSLGDGAGELF
TRBV28	.	.	ASNARQGAGIDYEQY
TRBV5-1	TRBJ2-3	.	ACGTNTDTQY
TRBV28	TRBJ2-5	TRBD2	ASSSKDVAGTQY
TRBV28	.	.	ASSIQGGHEQF
TRBV7-2	TRBJ2-3	TRBD2	ASSWVRGGGDTQY
TRBV29-1	TRBJ1-1	TRBD1	SVGFGGTARRGTEAF
TRBV7-9	TRBJ2-1	.	ASDVSGDSSYNEQF
TRBV3-1	TRBJ2-5	.	ASSRWTDLGQETQY
TRBV4-1	TRBJ1-6	.	ASSQVQGSYNSPLH
TRBV14	TRBJ2-5	.	ASSQDGRSRETQY
TRBV7-9	TRBJ1-6	.	ASSFTGIGDSPLH
TRBV7-2	TRBJ1-2	.	ASRDPWGYT
TRBV20-1	TRBJ2-5	.	SARSWGREETQY
TRBV30	TRBJ1-6	.	AWRPIGQGYSPLH
TRBV12-3/TRBV12-4	TRBJ2-2	TRBD2	ASSLGLAGGSTGELF
TRBV20-1	TRBJ2-3	TRBD2	SARDMASGYTDTQY
TRBV12-3/TRBV12-4	TRBJ2-2	.	ASSLRETAYTGELF
TRBV28	TRBJ1-2	.	ASSSLSGASYGYT
TRBV20-1	TRBJ2-5	.	SGTSQETQY
TRBV7-9	.	TRBD1	ASSSGGDRKTQY
TRBV6-6	TRBJ2-7	TRBD2	ATDLGGLGEQY
TRBV18	TRBJ2-7	TRBD1	ASSPSTGGRSPSYEQY